This TCR beta chain was sequenced for a study of T cell changes during pregnancy in multiple sclerosis. Here immunoSEQ multiplex PCR was the method, and the copy in TCRdb shows in-frame clones only, minus some. The table lists 57,000 or so clones, more than 85% of them singletons, with 3% to 4.5% in the top ten. This CDR3 is built from 17 residues. CDR1 is SGHTA, CDR2 FQGTGA, per germline. V lost 5 bases and J lost 1, with 18 bases in between. This receptor was obtained from a female donor in good health, enrolled as a control in a pregnancy study. The chain is built from TRBV7-3 and TRBJ2-1, with D maybe TRBD2 (7 bases). Specimen: peripheral blood, collected after pregnancy. CDR3 coding DNA: TGTGCCAGCAGCGTCCGAGGGGGGGACTTTTCCTACAATGAGCAGTTCTTC. This codes for CASSVRGGDFSYNEQFF.